This record looks at one TCR beta chain sequence and its context. Its antigen is currently unknown. Germline-derived CDR1 and CDR2 are SGDLS and YYNGEE. Between the trimmed V and J ends, which lost 4 bases and 0 bases, there was a span of 17 bases. CDR3 size: 17 residues. As for treatment: 15 to 20 received Ad26.COV2.S at low or high dose, single or two shots; 5 received placebo; per-sample allocation not given. It was on day 63 after the first vaccine or placebo injection that samples were taken. The data were obtained in a study of Ad26.COV2.S vaccination and SARS-CoV-2 variants. About the research overall: Ad26.COV2.S was injected intramuscularly once or twice, 56 days apart. Study observations and caveats: Vaccinees displayed broader spike-specific TCR repertoires than placebo recipients.

Assay: immunoSEQ multiplex PCR; the TCRdb copy retains only in-frame clones and omits some. The data hold some 400,000 clones, with about nine tenths observed a single time. The sample was peripheral blood, taken in a trial of Ad26.COV2.S vaccine versus placebo. The clonotype comes from a person aged 18-60 years who received the Ad26.COV2.S COVID-19 vaccine or a placebo. This rearrangement joins TRBV9 to TRBJ2-1; D might be TRBD2 (5 bases). CDR3 nucleotide sequence: TGTGCCAGCAGCCCCCTAAGGAGGCAGAGCTCCTACAATGAGCAGTTCTTC. It translates to CASSPLRRQSSYNEQFF.